Listed below are T cell receptor beta chains from one sample, sequenced in a study of glioma-infiltrating T cells after dendritic cell vaccination. Using immunoSEQ multiplex PCR, the repertoire was profiled, and TCRdb retains in-frame clones only, with some absent. The sample yields over 90,000 clones, over 65% seen once. The input for sequencing was blood, taken before dendritic cell vaccination. The receptors shown here come from a human donor with glioblastoma. The CDR3 runs from the conserved cysteine through the conserved F or W. The D gene is left open where the match is weak. Clone size is given for some rows only: seen once, a few or many times, or a class if the clone is expanded.

D: TRBD2; J: TRBJ2-3; size: -; V: TRBV4-3; CDR3: CASSQGAGGNTDTQYF; DNA: TGCGCCAGCAGCCAAGGTGCGGGAGGAAACACAGATACGCAGTATTTT
D: -; J: TRBJ1-1; size: -; V: TRBV5-1; CDR3: CASSSGGTEAFF; DNA: TGCGCCAGCAGCTCCGGGGGCACTGAAGCTTTCTTT
D: -; J: TRBJ2-7; size: -; V: TRBV10-3; CDR3: CAINDGTYEQYF; DNA: TGTGCCATCAATGACGGGACCTACGAGCAGTACTTC
D: TRBD1; J: TRBJ1-1; size: -; V: TRBV5-5; CDR3: CASSLLTGGNTEAFF; DNA: TGTGCCAGCAGCCTTCTGACAGGGGGGAACACTGAAGCTTTCTTT
D: -; J: TRBJ2-2; size: -; V: TRBV19; CDR3: CASRPRRENTGELFF; DNA: TGTGCCAGTAGACCACGGCGGGAGAACACCGGGGAGCTGTTTTTT
D: TRBD1; J: TRBJ2-5; size: -; V: TRBV4-1; CDR3: CASSQPRDRPPQETQYF; DNA: TGCGCCAGCAGCCAACCCAGGGACAGGCCCCCCCAAGAGACCCAGTACTTC
D: -; J: TRBJ2-5; size: -; V: TRBV19; CDR3: CASSIGGSQETQYF; DNA: TGTGCCAGTAGTATAGGGGGCAGCCAAGAGACCCAGTACTTC
D: -; J: TRBJ1-4; size: -; V: TRBV7-2; CDR3: CASSSGGVDEKLFF; DNA: TGTGCCAGCAGCTCGGGGGGAGTGGATGAAAAACTGTTTTTT
D: -; J: TRBJ1-2; size: -; V: TRBV29-1; CDR3: CSVEAVRQRLTF; DNA: TGCAGCGTTGAAGCCGTGAGACAGCGTCTCACCTTC
D: TRBD2; J: TRBJ2-1; size: -; V: TRBV5-1; CDR3: CASSRDGGSNEQFF; DNA: TGCGCCAGCAGCCGAGACGGGGGGAGTAATGAGCAGTTCTTC
D: -; J: TRBJ1-4; size: -; V: TRBV30; CDR3: CAWSGRLRGEKLFF; DNA: TGTGCCTGGAGCGGCCGTCTCAGGGGTGAAAAACTGTTTTTT
D: -; J: TRBJ1-2; size: -; V: TRBV4-1; CDR3: CASSQGGGVGYTF; DNA: TGCGCCAGCAGCCAAGGTGGAGGGGTCGGCTACACCTTC
D: -; J: TRBJ2-2; size: -; V: TRBV5-6; CDR3: CASSLGPIGDTGELFF; DNA: TGTGCCAGCAGCTTGGGGCCCATCGGGGACACCGGGGAGCTGTTTTTT
D: TRBD2; J: TRBJ2-3; size: -; V: TRBV7-9; CDR3: CASSLVGGTSSDTQYF; DNA: TGTGCCAGCAGCTTAGTAGGGGGGACTAGTTCAGATACGCAGTATTTT
D: TRBD1; J: TRBJ2-7; size: -; V: TRBV19; CDR3: CASSIKGAREQYF; DNA: TGTGCCAGTAGTATAAAGGGGGCGAGAGAGCAGTACTTC
D: -; J: TRBJ1-3; size: -; V: TRBV2; CDR3: CASSEGWGVGNTIYF; DNA: TGTGCCAGCAGTGAAGGTTGGGGGGTTGGAAACACCATATATTTT
D: -; J: TRBJ2-3; size: once; V: TRBV7-9; CDR3: CASSSISTDTQYF; DNA: TGTGCCAGCAGCTCCATTAGCACAGATACGCAGTATTTT
D: -; J: TRBJ1-5; size: few; V: TRBV29-1; CDR3: CSVGAGSNQPQHF; DNA: TGCAGCGTTGGAGCAGGGAGCAATCAGCCCCAGCATTTT
D: TRBD2; J: TRBJ2-3; size: -; V: TRBV10-1; CDR3: CAGPGGDTQYF; DNA: TGCGCCGGACCGGGGGGAGATACGCAGTATTTT
D: -; J: TRBJ2-1; size: -; V: TRBV15; CDR3: CATSTSPGVELHNEQFF; DNA: TGTGCCACCAGCACCTCCCCCGGGGTTGAACTCCACAATGAGCAGTTCTTC
D: TRBD2; J: TRBJ2-7; size: -; V: TRBV4-1; CDR3: CASSHLAGGGYEQYF; DNA: TGCGCCAGCAGCCACCTCGCTGGGGGGGGTTACGAGCAGTACTTC
D: -; J: TRBJ1-2; size: once; V: TRBV15; CDR3: CATSRAPRQGLAYGYTF; DNA: TGTGCCACCAGCAGAGCGCCTCGTCAGGGCCTCGCCTATGGCTACACCTTC